A single sample gave rise to the 20 T cell receptor beta chains below, sequenced in a study of OX40 agonist ivuxolimab in advanced cancers. The protocol was immunoSEQ multiplex PCR, while the TCRdb copy is restricted to in-frame clones and leaves out a portion. The repertoire holds 45,000 or so clones, with around 80% as singletons. This specimen consisted of CD4+ or CD8+ T cells sorted from blood, obtained in a trial of the OX40 agonist ivuxolimab. The origin of the receptors is an adult with an advanced solid tumor such as melanoma, head and neck, liver or kidney cancer.

The chain joins TRBV7-9 to TRBJ2-5; 7 nucleotides match TRBD1. V was pared by 7 bases and J by 9 bases, with 23 bases of the junction left unmatched. The CDR3 is made up of 17 amino acids. The germline V gene has CDR1 SEHNR and CDR2 FQNEAQ (reference sequence). As DNA, the CDR3 is TGTGCCAGCACCCCATACCGGACAGCCTTACCTCAGGGGGCCCAGTACTTC. Translating it yields CASTPYRTALPQGAQYF.

The chain joins TRBV28 to TRBJ2-7; D remains unclear. V lost 1 base to trimming and J lost 6 bases, with 13 bases between them. From germline, CDR1 is MDHEN and CDR2 SYDVKM. CDR3 length: 14 residues. In DNA, the CDR3 is TGTGCCAGCAGTTTATCCTCGTGGAACCGCGAGCAGTACTTC. Protein: CASSLSSWNREQYF.

V and J are TRBV5-6 and TRBJ2-1; no clear D gene. V lost 1 base and J lost 2, with 10 bases in between. The CDR3 length is 15 residues. Germline CDR1 is SGHDT and CDR2 is YYEEEE. The CDR3 DNA follows: TGTGCCAGCAGCTTGACGGAGAAAACCTACAATGAGCAGTTCTTC. It translates to CASSLTEKTYNEQFF.

The V gene is TRBV2, the J gene TRBJ1-2; D remains ambiguous. The CDR3 is made up of 14 amino acids. CDR1 and CDR2 from the germline V gene are SNHLY and FYNNEI. V lost 3 bases and J 6 bases, leaving 14 bases between the germline ends. The CDR3 coding sequence is TGTGCCAGCAGTGAGCGGAAGCAGAGCGATGGCTACACCTTC. It yields the protein CASSERKQSDGYTF.

The rearrangement uses TRBV15 and TRBJ2-7; D may match TRBD1 or TRBD2 (7 bases each). This CDR3 has 16 residues. Per the germline V gene, CDR1 is LNHNV and CDR2 is YYDKDF (reference sequence). V gave up 0 bases and J gave up 3 bases, with 15 bases separating them. The DNA of the CDR3 is TGTGCCACCAGCAGAGAGCGCACAGGGGAGGGCTACGAGCAGTACTTC. It yields the protein CATSRERTGEGYEQYF.

The V gene is TRBV4-3, the J gene TRBJ1-2; TRBD1 matches at 7 bases. The ends lost 1 base at V and 7 bases at J; junction bases unmatched: 3. This CDR3 contains 13 residues. Germline V gene lookup returns CDR1 LGHNA and CDR2 YSLEER. CDR3 protein: CASSQASGGGYTF. CDR3 sequence (DNA): TGCGCCAGCAGCCAAGCTTCAGGGGGTGGCTACACCTTC.

The gene calls are TRBV5-4 and TRBJ2-1; tentatively, D is TRBD2 (6 bases). V was shortened by 2 bases and J by 2 bases, with 14 bases between the two germline ends. The CDR3 totals 16 residues. CDR1 is SGHNT and CDR2 is YYREEE in the germline V gene (reference sequence). The CDR3 loop is CASSFRDSRAYNEQFF. The DNA for the CDR3 is TGTGCCAGCAGCTTCCGGGACTCGCGAGCCTACAATGAGCAGTTCTTC.

The chain carries TRBV4-2 and TRBJ2-1, with TRBD2 identical over 7 bases. The germline CDR1 and CDR2 sequences are LGHNA and YNFKEQ. V lost 1 base and J lost 4; bases outside the gene matches: 7. The length of the CDR3 is 16 residues. For the CDR3, the DNA is TGTGCCAGCAGCCAAGGGGCTAGCGGCACTTACAATGAGCAGTTCTTC. Its protein product is CASSQGASGTYNEQFF.

This sequence joins TRBV10-1 and TRBJ2-5; 14 bases fit TRBD2. The CDR3 has 17 residues. The J segment lost 5 bases and the V segment lost 5 bases, leaving 10 bases of the junction unmatched. The germline V gene has CDR1 WNHNN and CDR2 SYGVQD (reference sequence). CDR3 in amino acids: CASSFGTSGSSSETQYF. CDR3 DNA sequence: TGCGCCAGCAGTTTTGGGACTAGCGGGAGCAGCTCGGAGACCCAGTACTTC.

This clone was seen a few times. The chain combines TRBV6-5 with TRBJ2-2; 7 bases match TRBD1. With 5 bases clipped from V and 5 bases from J, the junction kept 8 bases outside the gene matches. CDR1 is MNHEY and CDR2 is SVGAGI in the germline V gene. The CDR3 has 15 amino acids. The CDR3 spells CASSPTYRGTGELFF. CDR3 nucleotide sequence: TGTGCCAGCAGTCCGACCTACAGGGGTACCGGGGAGCTGTTTTTT.

This clone is categorized as medium-sized. The V and J genes are TRBV7-9 and TRBJ1-2, with 7 bases fitting TRBD1. The J segment lost 13 bases and the V segment lost 5 bases, leaving 10 bases of the junction unmatched. This CDR3 is built from 12 residues. Looked up from germline, CDR1 is SEHNR and CDR2 is FQNEAQ (reference sequence). The CDR3, as DNA: TGTGCCAGCAGCCGGGACAGTTCGGTGGCCACCTTC. It codes for CASSRDSSVATF. The variable domain in full, with the rest retrieved from reference TRBV7-9 and TRBJ1-2, is DTGVSQNPRHKITKRGQNVTFRCDPISEHNRLYWYRQTLGQGPEFLTYFQNEAQLEKSRLLSDRFSAERPKGSFSTLEIQRTEQGDSAMYLCASSRDSSVATFGSGTRLTVV.

In this sample, this clone turned up a few times. The V and J genes are TRBV10-3 and TRBJ1-1, with a possible D match to TRBD1 (5 bases). The V gene's germline CDR1 is ENHRY and CDR2 SYGVKD. The CDR3 is made up of 14 amino acids. V was shortened by 3 bases and J by 4 bases, with 12 bases between the two germline ends. This CDR3 reads CAISEWEGTTEAFF. CDR3 coding DNA: TGTGCCATCAGTGAATGGGAGGGGACCACTGAAGCTTTCTTT.

V is TRBV12-5 and J is TRBJ2-7; 8 bases line up with TRBD1. Unmatched junction bases numbered 6, after V lost 5 bases and J lost 3 bases. The germline gives CDR1 LGHNT, CDR2 FRNRAP. The CDR3 is 14 amino acids. The CDR3, as DNA: TGTGCTAGTGGTCCGACAGGGGCAGACTACGAGCAGTACTTC. It is translated as CASGPTGADYEQYF.

The rearrangement joins TRBV12-1 to TRBJ1-6. TRBV12-1 is a listed pseudogene. The CDR3 runs to 12 residues. CDR3 region: CASSRPFSPLHF. The CDR3, as DNA: TGTGCCAGCAGCCGCCCTTTCTCACCCCTCCACTTT.

This chain links TRBV7-8 with TRBJ1-2, with 7 bases fitting TRBD1. The V segment lost 1 base and the J segment 2 bases; nucleotides outside the gene matches: 4. CDR3 length: 15 residues. Germline loops: CDR1 SGHVS, CDR2 FQNEAQ. The DNA for the CDR3 is TGTGCCAGCAGCTTAGGTGTCAGGGGGAACTATGGCTACACCTTC. Amino acids: CASSLGVRGNYGYTF.

The J gene is TRBJ2-7, the V gene TRBV9; TRBD2 agrees at 7 bases. The CDR3 consists of 15 residues. Germline-derived CDR1 and CDR2 are SGDLS and YYNGEE. Trimming took 0 bases from V and 4 from J; bases not matched to a gene: 7. Here the CDR3 DNA reads TGTGCCAGCAGCGTAGCTACGGCGGGAGAGTACGAGCAGTACTTC. Translating it yields CASSVATAGEYEQYF.

The V and J genes are TRBV7-8 and TRBJ2-7, with D hard to call. V lost 4 bases, J lost 3 bases, and 10 bases lay in between. The CDR3 loop spans 13 amino acids. The germline gives CDR1 SGHVS, CDR2 FQNEAQ. The DNA for the CDR3 is TGTGCCAGCAGCTCACTAACCAGCTACGAGCAGTACTTC. Amino acid sequence: CASSSLTSYEQYF. Using reference TRBV7-8 and TRBJ2-7 for the parts outside the CDR3, the full variable domain is GAGVSQSPRYKVAKRGQDVALRCDPISGHVSLFWYQQALGQGPEFLTYFQNEAQLDKSGLPSDRFFAERPEGSVSTLKIQRTQQEDSAVYLCASSSLTSYEQYFGPGTRLTVT.

This chain joins TRBV7-2 and TRBJ2-1; D is uncertain. The CDR3 loop spans 12 amino acids. Trimming removed 7 bases at V and 9 bases at J, with 13 bases between. Germline CDR1 is SGHTA and CDR2 is FQGNSA. CDR3 amino acids: CASTNPTAEQFF. The CDR3 DNA reads TGTGCCAGCACCAATCCTACCGCTGAGCAGTTCTTC.

V gene TRBV7-9 combines with J gene TRBJ2-7; the match to TRBD2 covers 10 bases. Germline V gene data show CDR1 as SEHNR and CDR2 as FQNEAQ (reference sequence). After removal of 6 bases from V and 7 bases from J, the junction contained 12 bases not matched to a gene. This CDR3 has 15 residues. The CDR3 loop is CASRPPGLALAEQYF. CDR3 DNA: TGTGCCAGCAGACCGCCGGGACTAGCGCTGGCTGAGCAGTACTTC. The variable domain in full, completed from reference TRBV7-9 and TRBJ2-7, reads DTGVSQNPRHKITKRGQNVTFRCDPISEHNRLYWYRQTLGQGPEFLTYFQNEAQLEKSRLLSDRFSAERPKGSFSTLEIQRTEQGDSAMYLCASRPPGLALAEQYFGPGTRLTVT.

The V gene is TRBV5-1, the J gene TRBJ1-4, with D hard to call. Trimming removed 1 base from V and 5 bases from J, with 6 bases in between. This CDR3 is 13 amino acids long. The germline gives CDR1 SGHRS, CDR2 YFSETQ. The CDR3 sequence is CASSLTVNEKLFF. The CDR3 region has the DNA TGCGCCAGCAGCTTGACGGTGAATGAAAAACTGTTTTTT.